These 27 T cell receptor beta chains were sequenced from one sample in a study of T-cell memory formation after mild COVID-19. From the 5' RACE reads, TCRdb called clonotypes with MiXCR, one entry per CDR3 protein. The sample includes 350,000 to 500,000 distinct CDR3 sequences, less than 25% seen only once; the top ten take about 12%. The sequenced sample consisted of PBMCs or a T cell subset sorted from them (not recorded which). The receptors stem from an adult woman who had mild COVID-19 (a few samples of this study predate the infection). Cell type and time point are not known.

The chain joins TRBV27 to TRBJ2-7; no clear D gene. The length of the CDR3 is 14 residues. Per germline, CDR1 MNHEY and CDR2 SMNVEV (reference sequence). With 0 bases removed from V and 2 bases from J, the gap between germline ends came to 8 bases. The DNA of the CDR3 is TGTGCCAGCAGTTTATCGGGTACCGCCTACGAGCAGTACTTC. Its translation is CASSLSGTAYEQYF.

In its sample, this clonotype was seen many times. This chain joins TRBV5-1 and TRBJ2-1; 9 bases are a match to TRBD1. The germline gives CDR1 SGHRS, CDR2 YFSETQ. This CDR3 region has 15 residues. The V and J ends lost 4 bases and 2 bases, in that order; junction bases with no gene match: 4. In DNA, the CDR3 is TGCGCCAGCAGCAGTGGGACAGGGCCCTACAATGAGCAGTTCTTC. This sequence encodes CASSSGTGPYNEQFF.

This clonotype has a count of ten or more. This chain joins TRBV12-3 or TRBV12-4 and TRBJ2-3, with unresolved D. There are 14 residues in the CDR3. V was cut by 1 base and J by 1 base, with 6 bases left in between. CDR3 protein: CASSLGTGTDTQYF. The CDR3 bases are TGTGCCAGCAGTTTAGGGACCGGCACAGATACGCAGTATTTT.

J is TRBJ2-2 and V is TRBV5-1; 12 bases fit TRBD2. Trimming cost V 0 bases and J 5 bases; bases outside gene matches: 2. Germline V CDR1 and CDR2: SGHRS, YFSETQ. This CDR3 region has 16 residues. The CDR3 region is CASSLDGTSGTGELFF. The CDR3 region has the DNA TGCGCCAGCAGCTTGGATGGGACTAGCGGGACCGGGGAGCTGTTTTTT.

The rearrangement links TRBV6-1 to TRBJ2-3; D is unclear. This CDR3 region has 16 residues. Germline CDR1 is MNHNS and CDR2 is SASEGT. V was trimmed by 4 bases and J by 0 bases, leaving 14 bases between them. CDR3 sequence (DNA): TGTGCCAGCAGTGGTATCTACGATCTTAGCACAGATACGCAGTATTTT. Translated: CASSGIYDLSTDTQYF.

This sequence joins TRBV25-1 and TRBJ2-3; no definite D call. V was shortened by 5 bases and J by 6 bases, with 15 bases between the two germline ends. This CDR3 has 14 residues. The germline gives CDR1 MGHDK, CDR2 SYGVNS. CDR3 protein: CASSRPAPQDTQYF. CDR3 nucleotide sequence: TGTGCCAGCAGTCGCCCCGCCCCCCAGGATACGCAGTATTTT.

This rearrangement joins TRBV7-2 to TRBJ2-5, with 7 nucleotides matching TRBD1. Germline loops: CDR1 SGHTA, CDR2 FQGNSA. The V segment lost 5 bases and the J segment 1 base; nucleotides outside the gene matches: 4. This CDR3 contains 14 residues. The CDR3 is CASSPDRAQETQYF. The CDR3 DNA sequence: TGTGCCAGCAGCCCCGACAGGGCCCAAGAGACCCAGTACTTC.

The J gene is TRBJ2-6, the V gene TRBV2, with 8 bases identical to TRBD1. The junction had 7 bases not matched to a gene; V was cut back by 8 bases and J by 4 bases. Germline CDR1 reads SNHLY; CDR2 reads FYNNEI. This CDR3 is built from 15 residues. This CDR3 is CASGQGARGANVLTF. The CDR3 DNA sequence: TGTGCCAGCGGTCAGGGGGCGCGGGGGGCCAACGTCCTGACTTTC.

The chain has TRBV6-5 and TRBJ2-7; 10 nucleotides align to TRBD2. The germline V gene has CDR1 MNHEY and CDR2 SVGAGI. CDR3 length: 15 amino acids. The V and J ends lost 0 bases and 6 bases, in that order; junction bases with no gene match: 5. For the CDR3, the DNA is TGTGCCAGCAGTTACTCGAGCGGGGGGGCCCGCGAGCAGTACTTC. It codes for CASSYSSGGAREQYF.

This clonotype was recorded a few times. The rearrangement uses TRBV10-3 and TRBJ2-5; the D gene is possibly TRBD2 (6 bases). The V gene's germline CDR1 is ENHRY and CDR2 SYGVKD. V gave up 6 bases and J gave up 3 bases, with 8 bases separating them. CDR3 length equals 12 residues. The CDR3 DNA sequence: TGTGCCATCAGCGGCGGGGAAGAGACCCAGTACTTC. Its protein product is CAISGGEETQYF.

The DNA of the CDR3 is TGTGCCAGCAGTTTCCTGGGTCCGCAGTTCTTC. This encodes CASSFLGPQFF. V and J are TRBV12-3 or TRBV12-4 and TRBJ2-1; D remains ambiguous. The CDR3 runs 11 residues. Trimming removed 3 bases at V and 12 bases at J, with 9 bases between.

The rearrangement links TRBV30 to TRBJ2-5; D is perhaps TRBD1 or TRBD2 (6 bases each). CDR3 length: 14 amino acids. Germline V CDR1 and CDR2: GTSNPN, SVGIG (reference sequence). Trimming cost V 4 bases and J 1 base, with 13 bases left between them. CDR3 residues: CAWNPGALQETQYF. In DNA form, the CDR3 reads TGTGCCTGGAACCCGGGGGCCCTCCAAGAGACCCAGTACTTC.

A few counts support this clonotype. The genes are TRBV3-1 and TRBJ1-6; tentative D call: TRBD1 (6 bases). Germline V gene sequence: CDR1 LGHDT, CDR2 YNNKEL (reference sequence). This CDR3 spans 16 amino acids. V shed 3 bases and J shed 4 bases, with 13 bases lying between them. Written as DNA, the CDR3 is TGTGCCAGCAGCCACCTCTTGGGGGCGTATAATTCACCCCTCCACTTT. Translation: CASSHLLGAYNSPLHF.

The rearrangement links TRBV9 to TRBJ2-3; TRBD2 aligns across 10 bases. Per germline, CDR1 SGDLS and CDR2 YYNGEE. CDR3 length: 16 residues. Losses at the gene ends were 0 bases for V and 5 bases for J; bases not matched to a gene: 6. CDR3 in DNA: TGTGCCAGCAGCGTAGTCCCTAGCGGGGGCCGAGATACGCAGTATTTT. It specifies CASSVVPSGGRDTQYF.

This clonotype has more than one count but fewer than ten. CDR3 sequence (DNA): TGTGCCAGCAGCCAAAGCGGGAGTGGGGGAGATACGCAGTATTTT. It translates to CASSQSGSGGDTQYF. The chain joins TRBV7-3 to TRBJ2-3; 8 bases map to TRBD2. The V segment lost 5 bases and the J segment 5 bases; nucleotides outside the gene matches: 9. Germline CDR1 is SGHTA and CDR2 is FQGTGA. This CDR3 is 15 amino acids long.

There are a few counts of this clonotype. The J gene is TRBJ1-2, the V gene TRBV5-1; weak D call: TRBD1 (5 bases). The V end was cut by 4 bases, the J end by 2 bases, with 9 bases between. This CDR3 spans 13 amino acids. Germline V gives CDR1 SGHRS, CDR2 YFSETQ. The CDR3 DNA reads TGCGCCAGCAGCCGGGACGGGAACTATGGCTACACCTTC. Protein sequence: CASSRDGNYGYTF.

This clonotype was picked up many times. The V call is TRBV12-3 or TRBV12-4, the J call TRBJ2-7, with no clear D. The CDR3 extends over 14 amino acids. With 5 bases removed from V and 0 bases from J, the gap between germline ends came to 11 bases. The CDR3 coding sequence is TGTGCCAGCAGTCCCGGAGCAGGCTCCTACGAGCAGTACTTC. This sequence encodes CASSPGAGSYEQYF.

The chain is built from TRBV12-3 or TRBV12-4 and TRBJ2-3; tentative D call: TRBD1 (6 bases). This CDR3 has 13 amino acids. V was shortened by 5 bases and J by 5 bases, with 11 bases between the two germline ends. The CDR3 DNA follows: TGTGCCAGCAGTCCACACAGGGAAGATACGCAGTATTTT. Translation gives CASSPHREDTQYF.

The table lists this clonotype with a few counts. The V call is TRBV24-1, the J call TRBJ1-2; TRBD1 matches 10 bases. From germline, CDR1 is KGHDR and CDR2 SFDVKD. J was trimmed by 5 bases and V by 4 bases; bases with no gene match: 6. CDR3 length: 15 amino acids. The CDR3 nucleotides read TGTGCCACCAGTGACGTGACAGGGGGCAATTATGGCTACACCTTC. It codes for CATSDVTGGNYGYTF.

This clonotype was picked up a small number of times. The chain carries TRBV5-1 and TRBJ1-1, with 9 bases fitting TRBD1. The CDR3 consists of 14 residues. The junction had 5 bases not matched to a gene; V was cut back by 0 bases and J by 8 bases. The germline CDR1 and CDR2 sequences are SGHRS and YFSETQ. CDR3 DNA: TGCGCCAGCAGCTTGGGTGGACAGGGGACCGAAGCTTTCTTT. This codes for CASSLGGQGTEAFF.

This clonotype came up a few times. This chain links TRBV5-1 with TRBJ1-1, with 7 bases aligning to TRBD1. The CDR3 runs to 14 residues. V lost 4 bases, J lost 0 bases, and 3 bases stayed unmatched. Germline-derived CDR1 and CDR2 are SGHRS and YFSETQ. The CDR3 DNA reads TGCGCCAGCAGCGGGGACAGTGTGAACACTGAAGCTTTCTTT. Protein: CASSGDSVNTEAFF.

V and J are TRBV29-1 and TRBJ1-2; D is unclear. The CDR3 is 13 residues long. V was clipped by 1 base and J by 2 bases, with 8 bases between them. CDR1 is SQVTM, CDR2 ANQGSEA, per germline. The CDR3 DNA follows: TGCAGCGTTGAAGGGCGTTTGAACTATGGCTACACCTTC. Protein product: CSVEGRLNYGYTF. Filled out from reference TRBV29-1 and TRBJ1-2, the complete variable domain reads SAVISQKPSRDICQRGTSLTIQCQVDSQVTMMFWYRQQPGQSLTLIATANQGSEATYESGFVIDKFPISRPNLTFSTLTVSNMSPEDSSIYLCSVEGRLNYGYTFGSGTRLTVV.

The CDR3 spells CASSLDRVAGVHEQFF. The CDR3 nucleotides read TGTGCCAGCAGCTTAGACCGGGTAGCGGGAGTGCATGAGCAGTTCTTC. The genes are TRBV7-2 and TRBJ2-1; 9 positions agree with TRBD2. CDR1 is SGHTA, CDR2 FQGNSA, per germline. V trimming: 1 base; J trimming: 8 bases; junction bases outside the gene matches: 9. This CDR3 has 16 amino acids.

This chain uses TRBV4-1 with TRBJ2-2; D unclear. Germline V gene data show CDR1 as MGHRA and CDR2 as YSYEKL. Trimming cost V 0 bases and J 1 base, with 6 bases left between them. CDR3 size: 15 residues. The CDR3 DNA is TGCGCCAGCAGCCAAGATCTGGGGAACACCGGGGAGCTGTTTTTT. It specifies CASSQDLGNTGELFF.

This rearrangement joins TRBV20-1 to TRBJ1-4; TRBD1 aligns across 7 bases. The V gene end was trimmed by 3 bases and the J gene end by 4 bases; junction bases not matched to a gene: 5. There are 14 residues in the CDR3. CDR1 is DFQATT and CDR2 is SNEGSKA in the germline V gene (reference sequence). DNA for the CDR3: TGCAGTGCTAGGGCAGGGGGAAATAATGAAAAACTGTTTTTT. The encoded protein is CSARAGGNNEKLFF.

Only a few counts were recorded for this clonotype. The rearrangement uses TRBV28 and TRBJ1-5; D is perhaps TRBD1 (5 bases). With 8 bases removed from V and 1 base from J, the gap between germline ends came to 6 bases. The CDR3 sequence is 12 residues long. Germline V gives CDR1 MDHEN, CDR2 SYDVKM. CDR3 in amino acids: CASRTSNQPQHF. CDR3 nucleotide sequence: TGTGCCAGCCGGACAAGCAATCAGCCCCAGCATTTT.

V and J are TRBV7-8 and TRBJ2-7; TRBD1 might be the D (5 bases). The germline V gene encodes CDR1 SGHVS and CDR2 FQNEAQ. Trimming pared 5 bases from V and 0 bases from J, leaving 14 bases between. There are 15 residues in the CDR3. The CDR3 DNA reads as TGTGCCAGCAGCACGCTCTCCAGGGACTCCTACGAGCAGTACTTC. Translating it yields CASSTLSRDSYEQYF. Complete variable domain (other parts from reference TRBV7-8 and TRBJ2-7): GAGVSQSPRYKVAKRGQDVALRCDPISGHVSLFWYQQALGQGPEFLTYFQNEAQLDKSGLPSDRFFAERPEGSVSTLKIQRTQQEDSAVYLCASSTLSRDSYEQYFGPGTRLTVT.